A selection of T cell receptor beta chains follows, all from one sample in a study of T-cell reconstitution after alpha-beta-depleted transplantation in children. TCRdb used MiXCR to reprocess the PCR reads, holding one entry per CDR3 protein. Counted here are approximately 80,000 distinct CDR3 sequences, roughly an eighth occurring once; the ten biggest clones make up 25% to 35%. This specimen was PBMCs, mostly from graft donor cells, taken 180 days after TCRalphabeta/CD19-depleted stem cell transplant. Source of these receptors: a male patient under 10 years old who had a stem cell transplant for acute lymphoblastic leukemia, so the T cells may come from the graft donor. Each CDR3 is given with its conserved first and last residue. Fields, in order: D gene, J gene, clone size, V gene, CDR3 DNA, CDR3 protein. A D gene is named only where the DNA matches it firmly. The listing skips clone size in some rows; elsewhere it reads once, few, many or a size class.

>.|TRBJ2-3|.|TRBV20-1
TGCAGTCCCCCCGGTCCTTTCACAGATACGCAGTATTTT
CSPPGPFTDTQYF
>.|TRBJ2-3|few|TRBV20-1
TGCAGTGCTAGTAGCACTAGAGGGAGGCCTAGCACAGATACGCAGTATTTT
CSASSTRGRPSTDTQYF
>.|TRBJ1-6|.|TRBV4-3
TGCGCCAGCAGCCAAGATCGTCACAGAACCCTCCACTTT
CASSQDRHRTLHF
>.|TRBJ2-1|many|TRBV7-8
TGTGCCAGCAGCTTGGCGGGGAGCTCCTACAATGAGCAGTTCTTC
CASSLAGSSYNEQFF
>.|TRBJ2-3|many|TRBV5-5
TGTGCCAGCAGCTTGGCGAGGGGCCGAACAGATACGCAGTATTTT
CASSLARGRTDTQYF
>.|TRBJ1-6|few|TRBV9
TGTGCCAGCAGCGTGGAAAGCGTGGACATGGGAAATTCACCCCTCCACTTT
CASSVESVDMGNSPLHF
>.|TRBJ2-3|.|TRBV6-8
TGTGCCAGCAGTCCTACGGGTGAAGATACGCAGTATTTT
CASSPTGEDTQYF
>TRBD1|TRBJ2-7|few|TRBV5-1
TGCGCCAGCAGCTTGTTGGGGACAGGGAGCTCCTACGAGCAGTACTTC
CASSLLGTGSSYEQYF
>.|TRBJ1-6|many|TRBV7-9
TGTGCCAGCAGCTTAGAACTCGGACAACTTTCACCCCTCCACTTT
CASSLELGQLSPLHF
>TRBD2|TRBJ2-7|.|TRBV20-1
TGCAGCACCCCGGGACTAGCGTATTACGAGCAGTACTTC
CSTPGLAYYEQYF
>.|TRBJ2-4|.|TRBV4-2
TGTGCCAGCAGCCAAGATGCGCGGGACATTCAGTACTTC
CASSQDARDIQYF
>TRBD1|TRBJ2-7|.|TRBV28
TGTGCCAGCAGTTTGGGACAGGGGGCGGGGGAGCAGTACTTC
CASSLGQGAGEQYF
>.|TRBJ2-5|.|TRBV5-1
TGCGCCAGCAGCTTGGCCCGCGGGCAAGAGACCCAGTACTTC
CASSLARGQETQYF
>.|TRBJ1-2|.|TRBV4-3
TGCGCCAGCAGCCAAGAACAGTTTTATGGCTACACCTTC
CASSQEQFYGYTF
>.|TRBJ1-3|.|TRBV28
TGTGCCAGCAGTCAGCCGGGACACCCCTCTGGAAACACCATATATTTT
CASSQPGHPSGNTIYF
>TRBD1|TRBJ1-4|few|TRBV27
TGTGCCAGCAGTTTGGCCGGGACAGGGAGTGAAAAACTGTTTTTT
CASSLAGTGSEKLFF
>.|TRBJ2-3|.|TRBV9
TGTGCCAGCAGCGCGGTAAAGAAAGATACGCAGTATTTT
CASSAVKKDTQYF
>TRBD2|TRBJ2-3|few|TRBV7-2
TGTGCCAGCAGCTCCCCAGCGGGGTTGCGCACAGATACGCAGTATTTT
CASSSPAGLRTDTQYF
>.|TRBJ2-7|few|TRBV10-3
TGTGCCATCTCAACCCAGAACAAAGGATTCTACGAGCAGTACTTC
CAISTQNKGFYEQYF
>TRBD1|TRBJ2-7|.|TRBV29-1
TGCAGCGTGGCGCCAGGGGGAGTGAACGAGCAGTACTTC
CSVAPGGVNEQYF
>TRBD2|TRBJ2-1|many|TRBV10-3
TGTGCCACTCGAATTACTAGCGGGACCTACAATGAGCAGTTCTTC
CATRITSGTYNEQFF
>.|TRBJ2-3|few|TRBV20-1
TGCAGTGCCCCCCGGCGGGGCGGGATCACAGATACGCAGTATTTT
CSAPRRGGITDTQYF
>TRBD1|TRBJ1-1|few|TRBV5-1
TGCGCCAGCAGCCCCCAGGGGGGGACTGAAGCTTTCTTT
CASSPQGGTEAFF
>TRBD2|TRBJ2-7|.|TRBV5-1
TGCGCCAGCAGTGTGGGACTAGCGGGAGGGTTAACCTACGAGCAGTACTTC
CASSVGLAGGLTYEQYF
>.|TRBJ1-2|.|TRBV11-2
TGTGCCAGCAGCTTATTCCCCCCCTCCCAAGGCGGCGGCTACACCTTC
CASSLFPPSQGGGYTF
>.|TRBJ1-2|few|TRBV3-1
TGTGCCAGCAGCCAAGGGGGGGCCGGCTACACCTTC
CASSQGGAGYTF
>.|TRBJ2-1|.|TRBV15
TGTGCCACCAATAGAGGGGGGCACTACAATGAGCAGTTCTTC
CATNRGGHYNEQFF
>.|TRBJ2-5|few|TRBV5-6
TGTGCCAGCAGCTTGAGGCAGGGCATCGGAGAGACCCAGTACTTC
CASSLRQGIGETQYF
>TRBD2|TRBJ2-7|many|TRBV12-3/TRBV12-4
TGTGCCAGCAGCCTAGCGGGAGGGGGGCGCGAGCAGTACTTC
CASSLAGGGREQYF
>.|TRBJ2-4|.|TRBV6-2/TRBV6-3
TGTGCCAGCAGTTACGGAATCTGGGGGGAAAACATTCAGTACTTC
CASSYGIWGENIQYF
>.|TRBJ2-5|many|TRBV5-1
TGCGCCAGCAGCCCCGAGTACCCCGAGAGAGAGACCCAGTACTTC
CASSPEYPERETQYF
>.|TRBJ1-5|few|TRBV5-1
TGCGCCAGCAGCTTGGCCGGGGATCAGCCCCAGCATTTT
CASSLAGDQPQHF
>.|TRBJ2-7|.|TRBV7-2
TGTGCCAGCAGCTCAGCTCTAGTGGGAGAGCAGTACTTC
CASSSALVGEQYF
>.|TRBJ2-5|.|TRBV20-1
TGCAGTGCCCAGGGTGGGAAGACCCAGTACTTC
CSAQGGKTQYF
>.|TRBJ2-7|.|TRBV18
TGTGCCAGCTCACGGACCCACGAGCAGTACTTC
CASSRTHEQYF
>.|TRBJ1-1|once|TRBV7-9
TGTGCCAGCAGCTTATTGCTTAGGACAGAAGCTTTCTTT
CASSLLLRTEAFF
>TRBD1|TRBJ1-4|many|TRBV7-2
TGTGCCAGCAGCCTCCGACAGGGCGCACCTAATGAAAAACTGTTTTTT
CASSLRQGAPNEKLFF
>.|TRBJ1-3|.|TRBV15
TGTGCCACCAGCAGTCATAGGGGCTCTGGAAACACCATATATTTT
CATSSHRGSGNTIYF
>TRBD1|TRBJ1-2|few|TRBV10-2
TGCGCCAGCAGTGAATGGGACAGGGGATTCTATGGCTACACCTTC
CASSEWDRGFYGYTF
>.|TRBJ2-3|.|TRBV30
TGTGCCTGGACAGGGGATCGAGATACGCAGTATTTT
CAWTGDRDTQYF
>.|TRBJ1-6|.|TRBV5-1
TGCGCCAGCAGGGGGGGAGGTAATTCACCCCTCCACTTT
CASRGGGNSPLHF
>.|TRBJ2-2|.|TRBV7-3
TGTGCCAGCAGCCCCGGAACGAACACCGGGGAGCTGTTTTTT
CASSPGTNTGELFF
>.|TRBJ1-1|.|TRBV29-1
TGCAGCGTTGAAGGGGGGGGGAACACTGAAGCTTTCTTT
CSVEGGGNTEAFF
>TRBD1|TRBJ2-7|many|TRBV27
TGTGCCAGCAGTACTTCCGGGACAGGGAGGTACGAGCAGTACTTC
CASSTSGTGRYEQYF